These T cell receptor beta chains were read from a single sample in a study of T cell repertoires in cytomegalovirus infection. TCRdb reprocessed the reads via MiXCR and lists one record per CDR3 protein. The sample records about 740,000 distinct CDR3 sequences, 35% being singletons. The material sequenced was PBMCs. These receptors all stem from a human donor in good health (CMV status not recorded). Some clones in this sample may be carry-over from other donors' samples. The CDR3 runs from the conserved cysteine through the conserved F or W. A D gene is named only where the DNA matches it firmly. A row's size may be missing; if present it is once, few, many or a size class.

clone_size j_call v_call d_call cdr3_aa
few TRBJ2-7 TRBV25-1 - CASMGTRTSYEQYF
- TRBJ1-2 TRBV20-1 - CSASFRGPYGYPF
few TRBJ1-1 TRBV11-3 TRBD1 CASSSQGIDTEAFF
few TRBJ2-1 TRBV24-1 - CATSGVIGVEQFF
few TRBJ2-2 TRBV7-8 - CASSSTTGELFF
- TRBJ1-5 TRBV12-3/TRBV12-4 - CASIFGGRGLDQPQPF
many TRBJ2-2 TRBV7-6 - CASSLVSSRGAGELFF
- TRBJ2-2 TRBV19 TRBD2 CASSRVTSGEGELFF
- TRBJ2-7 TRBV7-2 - CASSLAGAREQYF
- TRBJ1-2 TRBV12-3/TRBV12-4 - CASRGRSYGYTF
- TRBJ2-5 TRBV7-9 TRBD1 CASSSQGAQETQYF
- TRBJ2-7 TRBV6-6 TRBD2 CASSPRLSGGYEQYF
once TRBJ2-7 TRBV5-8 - CASSLDGVGDF
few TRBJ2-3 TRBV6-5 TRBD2 CASRTSDTQYF
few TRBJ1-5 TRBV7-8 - CASSLQQGPNQPQHF
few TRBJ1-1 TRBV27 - CASSGGRTAFF
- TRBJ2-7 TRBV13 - CASSNEQGGGYEQYF
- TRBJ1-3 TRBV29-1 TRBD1 CSAAGRGHGNTIYF
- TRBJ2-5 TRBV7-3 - CASTLMQETQYF